Listed below are T cell receptor beta chains from one sample, sequenced in a study of T cell changes during pregnancy in multiple sclerosis. Generated by immunoSEQ multiplex PCR, the TCRdb table keeps only in-frame clones and is missing some. The sample carries under 40,000 clones, about 90% recorded once. Material: CD8+ T cells from peripheral blood mononuclear cells, obtained after pregnancy. The source is a female donor with multiple sclerosis, enrolled in a pregnancy study. CDR3s include the opening cysteine and the closing phenylalanine or tryptophan. The D gene is left open where the match is weak. Only part of the rows carry a size: once, few, many, or a class if the clone is expanded.

TRBJ2-1	11	TRBD1	.	TRBV25-1	CASGQGVEQFF	TGTGCCAGCGGACAGGGCGTTGAGCAGTTCTTC
TRBJ1-1	14	TRBD1	.	TRBV5-3	CARSFRTGPSEAFF	TGTGCCAGAAGCTTTAGGACAGGGCCTAGTGAAGCTTTCTTT
TRBJ1-3	14	TRBD1	.	TRBV9	CASSAGGSGNTIYF	TGTGCCAGCAGCGCAGGGGGCTCTGGAAACACCATATATTTT
TRBJ1-1	15	TRBD1	.	TRBV9	CASSVLRGTGTEAFF	TGTGCCAGCAGCGTGCTCAGGGGGACTGGCACTGAAGCTTTCTTT
TRBJ2-1	15	TRBD2	few	TRBV6-4	CASSDVAGVNNEQFF	TGTGCCAGCAGCGACGTAGCGGGGGTTAACAATGAGCAGTTCTTC
TRBJ2-2	15	TRBD2	.	TRBV9	CASSHSGGVTGELFF	TGTGCCAGCAGCCACAGCGGGGGAGTCACCGGGGAGCTGTTTTTT
TRBJ1-3	13	.	.	TRBV4-1	CASSQPFPDTIYF	TGCGCCAGCAGCCAACCTTTCCCGGACACCATATATTTT
TRBJ2-7	13	.	once	TRBV5-5	CASSFWSGYEQYF	TGTGCCAGCAGCTTTTGGTCAGGCTACGAGCAGTACTTC
TRBJ2-1	14	.	.	TRBV19	CASSIATLHNEQFF	TGTGCCAGTAGTATCGCAACTCTCCACAATGAGCAGTTCTTC
TRBJ2-5	15	TRBD1	.	TRBV27	CASRSGTGWRETQYF	TGTGCCAGCAGGTCCGGGACAGGGTGGAGGGAGACCCAGTACTTC
TRBJ1-5	16	.	.	TRBV6-1	CASSEFAGVPDQPQHF	TGTGCCAGCAGTGAATTTGCGGGGGTACCGGATCAGCCCCAGCATTTT
TRBJ1-1	12	.	.	TRBV11-3	CASSRGGSEAFF	TGTGCCAGCAGCCGCGGGGGGTCTGAAGCTTTCTTT
TRBJ2-7	14	TRBD2	.	TRBV7-6	CASSLTSGGYEQYF	TGTGCCAGCAGCTTAACTAGCGGGGGGTACGAGCAGTACTTC
TRBJ1-6	15	.	.	TRBV7-8	CASSPTRSVNSPLHF	TGTGCCAGCAGCCCCACAAGGAGCGTAAATTCACCCCTCCACTTT
TRBJ1-5	15	.	.	TRBV21-1	CASSKGGRAGEPQHF	TGTGCCAGCAGCAAAGGTGGCCGCGCCGGGGAGCCCCAGCATTTT
TRBJ1-2	16	TRBD1	once	TRBV27	CASSLSGQGAREGYTF	TGTGCCAGCAGTTTATCGGGACAGGGGGCGCGGGAGGGCTACACCTTC
TRBJ1-5	13	.	.	TRBV27	CASSRTENQPQHF	TGTGCCAGCAGTCGGACAGAAAATCAGCCCCAGCATTTT
TRBJ1-2	17	TRBD1	.	TRBV2	CASSAAEITGALYGYTF	TGTGCCAGCAGCGCCGCCGAGATTACAGGGGCTCTTTATGGCTACACCTTC
TRBJ1-1	14	.	.	TRBV5-6	CASSFPGGGTEAFF	TGTGCCAGCAGCTTTCCCGGGGGAGGGACTGAAGCTTTCTTT
TRBJ1-6	15	TRBD1	.	TRBV6-4	CASSPGTGGDPPLHF	TGTGCCAGCAGTCCCGGGACAGGGGGCGATCCACCCCTCCACTTT
TRBJ2-7	14	.	large	TRBV7-9	CASSVVQGTYEQYF	TGTGCCAGCAGCGTGGTCCAGGGTACCTACGAGCAGTACTTC
TRBJ2-3	13	.	.	TRBV2	CASIGEGTDTQYF	TGTGCCAGCATCGGGGAAGGCACAGATACGCAGTATTTT
TRBJ2-3	16	TRBD2	.	TRBV6-4	CASSAGLAGPTDTQYF	TGTGCCAGCAGTGCGGGACTAGCGGGGCCCACAGATACGCAGTATTTT
TRBJ2-3	15	.	.	TRBV27	CASSFAGAVRDTQYF	TGTGCCAGCAGTTTCGCGGGCGCGGTACGGGATACGCAGTATTTT
TRBJ1-5	14	TRBD1	.	TRBV6-1	CASYKRGRDQPQHF	TGTGCCAGTTACAAAAGGGGGCGCGATCAGCCCCAGCATTTT
TRBJ1-1	14	.	.	TRBV7-6	CASSRDFMNTEAFF	TGTGCCAGCAGTCGGGATTTCATGAACACTGAAGCTTTCTTT
TRBJ2-7	17	TRBD1	.	TRBV15	CATSRDKDRASSYEQYF	TGTGCCACCAGCAGAGATAAGGACAGGGCCTCTTCCTACGAGCAGTACTTC
TRBJ2-1	15	TRBD2	medium-sized	TRBV6-4	CASSGTSGGANEQFF	TGTGCCAGCAGTGGGACTAGCGGGGGGGCCAATGAGCAGTTCTTC
TRBJ1-3	14	.	.	TRBV11-2	CASSPQSSGNTIYF	TGTGCCAGCAGCCCACAGAGCTCTGGAAACACCATATATTTT
TRBJ1-5	14	.	.	TRBV6-1	CASQGIYSNQPQHF	TGTGCCAGTCAGGGGATATATAGCAATCAGCCCCAGCATTTT
TRBJ2-3	18	TRBD2	.	TRBV9	CASSVALAGGSGTDTQYF	TGTGCCAGCAGCGTAGCCCTAGCGGGGGGGTCGGGCACAGATACGCAGTATTTT
TRBJ2-7	16	.	.	TRBV4-1	CASSQNPQGLTYEQYF	TGCGCCAGCAGCCAAAATCCCCAGGGATTGACCTACGAGCAGTACTTC
TRBJ1-1	14	.	.	TRBV13	CASSSGLENTEAFF	TGTGCCAGCAGCTCGGGACTTGAGAACACTGAAGCTTTCTTT
TRBJ2-3	16	TRBD2	.	TRBV6-4	CASSDGAGGYTDTQYF	TGTGCCAGCAGTGACGGGGCGGGGGGCTACACAGATACGCAGTATTTT
TRBJ2-1	16	TRBD2	once	TRBV13	CASSLLAGESYNEQFF	TGTGCCAGCAGCTTACTTGCGGGGGAGTCCTACAATGAGCAGTTCTTC
TRBJ1-2	8	.	once	TRBV20-1	CESYGYTF	TGCGAGAGCTATGGCTACACCTTC
TRBJ1-1	15	TRBD1	.	TRBV5-4	CASSSDRGDGVEAFF	TGTGCCAGCAGCTCGGACAGGGGAGATGGCGTTGAAGCTTTCTTT
TRBJ2-7	14	.	.	TRBV5-6	CASSLVAGSNEQYF	TGTGCCAGCAGCTTGGTGGCAGGATCAAACGAGCAGTACTTC
TRBJ2-3	15	.	.	TRBV6-4	CASSDSSLSRDTQYF	TGTGCCAGCAGTGACTCTTCCCTTAGCCGAGATACGCAGTATTTT
TRBJ1-5	15	TRBD1	once	TRBV11-2	CASSLWGQPNQPQHF	TGTGCCAGCAGCCTTTGGGGACAGCCTAATCAGCCCCAGCATTTT
TRBJ2-7	18	TRBD1	.	TRBV4-3	CASSQGASNGQGAYEQYF	TGCGCCAGCAGCCAAGGGGCCTCGAACGGACAGGGGGCTTACGAGCAGTACTTC
TRBJ2-5	15	TRBD1	.	TRBV9	CASSVGQGDQETQYF	TGTGCCAGCAGCGTAGGACAGGGAGACCAAGAGACCCAGTACTTC
TRBJ1-2	16	TRBD1	.	TRBV7-8	CASSSSRDSINYGYTF	TGTGCCAGCAGCTCCTCCCGGGACAGTATTAACTATGGCTACACCTTC
TRBJ2-3	14	TRBD1	.	TRBV7-9	CASSPGTGTDTQYF	TGTGCCAGCAGCCCAGGGACAGGGACAGATACGCAGTATTTT
TRBJ2-3	17	TRBD2	.	TRBV4-2	CASSQEAGGDGADTQYF	TGTGCCAGCAGCCAAGAGGCGGGGGGGGACGGGGCAGATACGCAGTATTTT